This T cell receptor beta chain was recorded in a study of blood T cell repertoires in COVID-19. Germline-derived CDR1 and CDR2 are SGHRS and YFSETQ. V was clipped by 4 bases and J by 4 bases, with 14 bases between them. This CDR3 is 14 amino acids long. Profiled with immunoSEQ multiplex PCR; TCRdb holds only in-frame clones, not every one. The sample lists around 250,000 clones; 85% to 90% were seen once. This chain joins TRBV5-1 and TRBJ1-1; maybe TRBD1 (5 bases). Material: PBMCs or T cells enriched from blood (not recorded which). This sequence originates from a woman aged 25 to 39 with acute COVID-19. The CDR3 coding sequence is TGCGCCAGCAGCCGACCCAGGGAAGGCACTGAAGCTTTCTTT. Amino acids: CASSRPREGTEAFF.